This TCR beta chain was sequenced during a study of control samples from healthy donors and cancer patients. Only one count was recorded for this clone. TCRdb keeps only in-frame clones here, not all; method: immunoSEQ multiplex PCR. The table includes about 65,000 clones, approximately 90% detected once. The origin of this receptor is a woman aged 45-60 years with colorectal cancer. Sequences were obtained from PBMCs.

CDR3 residues: CASSLDPEYGYTF. The CDR3 region has the DNA TGCGCCAGCAGCTTGGACCCCGAGTATGGCTACACCTTC. This rearrangement joins TRBV5-1 to TRBJ1-2, with unresolved D. CDR3 length: 13 amino acids. From germline, CDR1 is SGHRS and CDR2 YFSETQ. Between the trimmed V and J ends, which lost 0 bases and 5 bases, there was a span of 8 bases.